This TCR beta chain was sequenced for a study of tumor-infiltrating lymphocytes in primary liver carcinoma. Concerning this clonotype: At one boundary the junction diverges from the germline segment, which might be a read error.

From unsorted bulk tissue weighing roughly 17-34 mg, DNA and RNA were co-extracted. TCR beta cDNA was prepared out of 500 ng total RNA by means of a constant-region primer. A slightly modified ARM-PCR protocol with three nested multiplex PCR rounds produced these TCR beta libraries. PCR rounds one and two used TRBV1-TRBV30 forward primers with a C-beta reverse primer for approximately 11 cycles each. TCRdb recomputed calls from the multiplex PCR reads with MiXCR, one row per CDR3 protein. The table has some 21,000 distinct CDR3 sequences, roughly 79% seen once. CDR3 size: 16 residues. CDR1 is LGHNA, CDR2 YSLEER, per germline.

The receptor comes from a woman between 25 and 40 years old with primary liver carcinoma and hepatitis B virus infection. Sequenced sample: liver tumor tissue from sampling region 1. Regarding subset: tumor region T1, superior pole. This chain joins TRBV4-3 and TRBJ2-1, with no clear D. The CDR3 sequence is CASGQDAGSSYNEQLF. Written as DNA, the CDR3 is TGCGCCAGCGGCCAAGATGCTGGAAGCTCCTACAATGAGCAGCTCTTC.